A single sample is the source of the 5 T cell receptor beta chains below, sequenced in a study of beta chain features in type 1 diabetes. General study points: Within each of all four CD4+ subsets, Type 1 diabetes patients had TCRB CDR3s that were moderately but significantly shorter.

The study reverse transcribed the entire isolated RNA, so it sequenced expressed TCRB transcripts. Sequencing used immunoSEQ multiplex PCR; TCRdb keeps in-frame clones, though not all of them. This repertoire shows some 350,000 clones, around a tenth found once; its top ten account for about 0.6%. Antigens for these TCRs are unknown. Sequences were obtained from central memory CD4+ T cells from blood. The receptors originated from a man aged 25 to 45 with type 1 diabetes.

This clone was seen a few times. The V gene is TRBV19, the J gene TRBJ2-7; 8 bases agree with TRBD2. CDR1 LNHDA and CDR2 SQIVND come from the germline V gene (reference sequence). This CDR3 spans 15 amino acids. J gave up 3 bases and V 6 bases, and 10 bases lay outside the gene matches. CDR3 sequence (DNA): TGTGCCAGTAGCTTTCAGGCGGGAGGCGGCTACGAGCAGTACTTC. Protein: CASSFQAGGGYEQYF.

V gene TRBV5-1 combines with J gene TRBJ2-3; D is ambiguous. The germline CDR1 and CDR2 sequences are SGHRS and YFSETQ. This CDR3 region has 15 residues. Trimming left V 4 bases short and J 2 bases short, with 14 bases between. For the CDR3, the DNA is TGCGCCAGCAGCCCCCAAGCTACCACCACAGATACGCAGTATTTT. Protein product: CASSPQATTTDTQYF.

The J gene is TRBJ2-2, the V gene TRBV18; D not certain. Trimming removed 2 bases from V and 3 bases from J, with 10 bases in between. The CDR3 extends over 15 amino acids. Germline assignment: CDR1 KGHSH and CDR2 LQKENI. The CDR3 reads CASSPGLLDTGELFF. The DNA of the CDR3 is TGTGCCAGCTCACCAGGATTGCTGGACACCGGGGAGCTGTTTTTT.

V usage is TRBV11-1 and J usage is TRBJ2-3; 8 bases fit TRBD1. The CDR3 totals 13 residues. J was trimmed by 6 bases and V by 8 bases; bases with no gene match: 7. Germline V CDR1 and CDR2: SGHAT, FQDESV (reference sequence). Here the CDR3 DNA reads TGTGCCAGCTATCAGGGGGCAACGGATACGCAGTATTTT. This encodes CASYQGATDTQYF.

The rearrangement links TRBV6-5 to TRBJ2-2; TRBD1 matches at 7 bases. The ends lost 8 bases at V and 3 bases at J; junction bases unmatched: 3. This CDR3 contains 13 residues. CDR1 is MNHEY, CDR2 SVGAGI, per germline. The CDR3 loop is CASWDRYTGELFF. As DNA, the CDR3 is TGTGCCAGCTGGGACAGATACACCGGGGAGCTGTTTTTT.